Below, 18 T cell receptor beta chains from the same sample are listed, as sequenced in a study of OX40 agonist ivuxolimab in advanced cancers. Profiled with immunoSEQ multiplex PCR; TCRdb holds only in-frame clones, not every one. This sample has 45,000 to 55,000 clones, with around nine tenths found just once. The source material was CD4+ or CD8+ T cells sorted from blood, sampled in a trial of the OX40 agonist ivuxolimab. The receptors here all came from an adult with an advanced solid tumor such as melanoma, head and neck, liver or kidney cancer.

This chain joins TRBV6-5 and TRBJ1-2, with 8 bases matching TRBD1. The CDR3 spans 15 residues. V dropped 5 bases and J dropped 2; count of bases not matched to a gene: 7. Germline CDR1 is MNHEY and CDR2 is SVGAGI. The CDR3 DNA reads TGTGCCAGCAGTAGACAGGGGCGGATCAACTATGGCTACACCTTC. The encoded protein is CASSRQGRINYGYTF.

The chain carries TRBV9 and TRBJ2-7, with unresolved D. Germline values: CDR1 SGDLS, CDR2 YYNGEE. V was cut by 0 bases and J by 2 bases, with 9 bases left in between. The CDR3 runs 14 residues. The CDR3 reads CASSVGPGPYEQYF. The CDR3 DNA is TGTGCCAGCAGCGTAGGGCCAGGTCCCTACGAGCAGTACTTC.

A single count supports this clone. The chain uses TRBV21-1 and TRBJ2-1; the table's D call TRBD2 went unverified against the DNA. TRBV21-1 is an annotated pseudogene. There are 15 residues in the CDR3. CDR3 sequence reads: CASSITSGVYNEQFF. CDR3 sequence (DNA): TGTGCCAGCAGCATTACTAGCGGAGTCTACAATGAGCAGTTCTTC.

The table lists this clone with a few counts. The chain carries TRBV13 and TRBJ2-1; D unresolved. This CDR3 comprises 14 residues. The V gene lost 2 bases and the J gene lost 7 bases, with 12 bases spanning the gap. The germline V gene has CDR1 PRHDT and CDR2 FYEKMQ (reference sequence). CDR3 amino acids: CASSLRTTFNEQFF. DNA for the CDR3: TGTGCCAGCAGCTTAAGGACGACATTTAATGAGCAGTTCTTC. The whole variable domain, filled in from reference TRBV13 and TRBJ2-1, reads AAGVIQSPRHLIKEKRETATLKCYPIPRHDTVYWYQQGPGQDPQFLISFYEKMQSDKGSIPDRFSAQQFSDYHSELNMSSLELGDSALYFCASSLRTTFNEQFFGPGTRLTVL.

The V and J genes are TRBV4-1 and TRBJ2-3; 10 bases are a match to TRBD2. The CDR3 runs 13 residues. The V and J ends lost 0 bases and 11 bases, in that order; junction bases with no gene match: 2. CDR1 MGHRA and CDR2 YSYEKL come from the germline V gene. CDR3 bases: TGCGCCAGCAGCCAAGATGGGACTAGCGTGCAGTATTTT. This sequence encodes CASSQDGTSVQYF.

V usage is TRBV19 and J usage is TRBJ2-3, with D unresolved. V lost 3 bases and J lost 4, with 14 bases in between. Germline lookup yields CDR1 LNHDA and CDR2 SQIVND (reference sequence). There are 15 residues in the CDR3. CDR3 sequence (DNA): TGTGCCAGTAGTATTGGTCTGGGTGGCCCAGATACGCAGTATTTT. Translation: CASSIGLGGPDTQYF.

The sample holds one count of this clone. The chain couples TRBV13 to TRBJ2-3, with unresolved D. Between the trimmed V and J ends, which lost 2 bases and 4 bases, there was a span of 4 bases. Germline CDR1 reads PRHDT; CDR2 reads FYEKMQ (reference sequence). The CDR3 runs 12 residues. The CDR3 loop is CASSLFADTQYF. The CDR3 nucleotides read TGTGCCAGCAGCTTATTTGCAGATACGCAGTATTTT.

This clone is classed as medium-sized. This chain connects TRBV5-4 to TRBJ2-7; a weak D match, TRBD1 (6 bases). This CDR3 is built from 13 residues. CDR1 is SGHNT, CDR2 YYREEE, per germline (reference sequence). Between the trimmed V and J ends, which lost 4 bases and 7 bases, there was a span of 15 bases. The CDR3 region is CASSEIGRGEQYF. CDR3 DNA sequence: TGTGCCAGCAGCGAGATTGGAAGGGGGGAGCAGTACTTC.

The chain combines TRBV7-6 with TRBJ2-7; tentatively, D is TRBD2 (5 bases). Deletions cut 1 base from V and 3 bases from J, with 7 bases between. There are 13 residues in the CDR3. In germline, CDR1 is SGHVS, CDR2 FNYEAQ. CDR3 protein: CASSLDGDYEQYF. The CDR3 DNA is TGTGCCAGCAGCTTAGACGGGGACTACGAGCAGTACTTC.

The chain links TRBV5-6 to TRBJ2-1; D perhaps matches TRBD2 (5 bases). Germline loops: CDR1 SGHDT, CDR2 YYEEEE. The length of the CDR3 is 18 residues. Between the trimmed V and J ends, which lost 4 bases and 0 bases, there was a span of 20 bases. The DNA for the CDR3 is TGTGCCAGCAGCCCTAGCTTTCTAGAACTAGGCTCCTACAATGAGCAGTTCTTC. Translated, it gives CASSPSFLELGSYNEQFF.

The chain employs TRBV10-3 and TRBJ2-3; 7 nucleotides align to TRBD2. The ends lost 2 bases at V and 2 bases at J; junction bases unmatched: 4. The CDR3 extends over 15 amino acids. CDR1 is ENHRY and CDR2 is SYGVKD in the germline V gene. The CDR3 DNA reads TGTGCCATCAGTGAGGGGACTACTCACACAGATACGCAGTATTTT. Residues: CAISEGTTHTDTQYF.

The J gene is TRBJ2-7, the V gene TRBV20-1; the D gene could be TRBD1 or TRBD2 (5 bases each). This CDR3 is 11 amino acids long. V lost 7 bases and J lost 3, with 10 bases in between. In germline, CDR1 is DFQATT, CDR2 SNEGSKA (reference sequence). This CDR3 reads CSVGTNYEQYF. The CDR3 nucleotides are TGCAGTGTGGGGACCAACTACGAGCAGTACTTC.

The chain employs TRBV5-5 and TRBJ1-1; a possible D gene is TRBD1 (5 bases). CDR3 length equals 12 residues. Germline loops: CDR1 SGHKS, CDR2 YYEKEE (reference sequence). V dropped 0 bases and J dropped 11 bases, with 11 bases sitting between them. CDR3: CASSLDMGEAFF. CDR3 in DNA: TGTGCCAGCAGCTTGGACATGGGGGAGGCTTTCTTT.

This sequence joins TRBV6-1 and TRBJ2-3, with TRBD2 identical over 7 bases. This CDR3 is 15 amino acids long. With V trimmed by 4 bases and J by 3 bases, 7 bases remained unmatched. Looked up from germline, CDR1 is MNHNS and CDR2 is SASEGT. The CDR3 loop is CASSVERGATDTQYF. The DNA for the CDR3 is TGTGCCAGCAGTGTAGAGCGGGGAGCTACAGATACGCAGTATTTT.

This sequence joins TRBV7-3 and TRBJ2-1, with D possibly being TRBD1 (5 bases). This CDR3 comprises 13 residues. The ends were cut back, 1 base at V and 6 bases at J, with 7 bases in the middle. Germline V CDR1 and CDR2: SGHTA, FQGTGA. CDR3 DNA: TGTGCCAGCAGCTTAAAAAGGGGCAATGAGCAGTTCTTC. It codes for CASSLKRGNEQFF.

This clone was observed once. The chain joins TRBV28 to TRBJ1-2; tentatively, D is TRBD1 (6 bases). Germline CDR1 is MDHEN and CDR2 is SYDVKM. V lost 7 bases and J 0 bases, leaving 18 bases between the germline ends. The length of the CDR3 is 16 residues. CDR3 coding DNA: TGTGCCAGCAAAACCCCGGGGGGCACGTCTAACTATGGCTACACCTTC. This gives the protein CASKTPGGTSNYGYTF.

The chain recombines TRBV11-2 with TRBJ1-1; TRBD1 might be the D (5 bases). Germline V lookup: CDR1 SGHAT, CDR2 FQNNGV. The CDR3 covers 14 residues. Deletions cut 2 bases from V and 2 bases from J, with 9 bases between. CDR3 bases: TGTGCCAGCAGCTTAAACTGGGGCAACACTGAAGCTTTCTTT. Translated: CASSLNWGNTEAFF.

The chain uses TRBV10-3 and TRBJ2-3; 8 bases fit TRBD1. Germline CDR1 is ENHRY and CDR2 is SYGVKD. The CDR3 covers 18 residues. J was trimmed by 0 bases and V by 6 bases; bases with no gene match: 14. The CDR3 is CAIRGAGGPQTSTDTQYF. CDR3 nucleotides: TGTGCCATCAGGGGGGCAGGGGGCCCTCAAACTAGCACAGATACGCAGTATTTT.